These 30 T cell receptor beta chains were all obtained from the same sample, sequenced in a study of Ad26.COV2.S vaccination and SARS-CoV-2 variants. The treatment was: some 20 received Ad26.COV2.S at low or high dose, single or two shots; several received placebo; per-sample allocation not given. Samples were taken on day 63 after the first vaccine or placebo injection. Profiled with immunoSEQ multiplex PCR; TCRdb holds only in-frame clones, not every one. The sample has about 480,000 clones, around nine tenths seen once. The source was peripheral blood, collected in a trial of Ad26.COV2.S vaccine versus placebo. The receptors were gathered from a person between 18 and 65 years old who received the Ad26.COV2.S COVID-19 vaccine or a placebo.

This clone was recorded once. The CDR3 loop reads CATSDGHYEAFF. DNA of the CDR3: TGTGCCACCAGTGATGGTCATTATGAAGCTTTCTTT. The J gene is TRBJ1-1, the V gene TRBV24-1; D ambiguous. The germline V gene encodes CDR1 KGHDR and CDR2 SFDVKD. The CDR3 sequence is 12 residues long. Trimming left V 3 bases short and J 7 bases short, with 8 bases between.

The rearrangement joins TRBV29-1 to TRBJ2-1; 10 bases map to TRBD1. The germline gives CDR1 SQVTM, CDR2 ANQGSEA. The ends lost 6 bases at V and 6 bases at J; junction bases unmatched: 5. The CDR3 consists of 13 residues. The CDR3 nucleotides are TGCAGCGTGACCCGGACAGGGGGCAATGAGCAGTTCTTC. Amino acid sequence: CSVTRTGGNEQFF.

In nucleotides, the CDR3 is TGTGCCAGCAGCCTCCTCGACAGTTCCTACAATGAGCAGTTCTTC. This sequence encodes CASSLLDSSYNEQFF. This rearrangement joins TRBV14 to TRBJ2-1; D might be TRBD1 (5 bases). V lost 4 bases to trimming and J lost 1 base, with 11 bases between them. The CDR3 length is 15 residues. In germline, CDR1 is SGHDN, CDR2 FVKESK.

The V call is TRBV29-1, the J call TRBJ2-7; 8 bases match TRBD1. CDR3 length equals 14 residues. Germline V gives CDR1 SQVTM, CDR2 ANQGSEA. The CDR3 sequence is CSAGLRTGFDEQYF. The DNA of the CDR3 is TGCAGTGCTGGACTCAGGACAGGGTTTGACGAGCAGTACTTC.

The chain carries TRBV15 and TRBJ2-7, with D perhaps matching TRBD1 (6 bases). V gave up 4 bases and J gave up 3 bases, with 16 bases separating them. Per the germline V gene, CDR1 is LNHNV and CDR2 is YYDKDF (reference sequence). The CDR3 has 15 residues. The CDR3 DNA sequence: TGTGCCACCAGCATTAGCAGGGGTGGATTCTACGAGCAGTACTTC. Translated: CATSISRGGFYEQYF.

The rearrangement links TRBV28 to TRBJ1-6, with 11 bases aligning to TRBD1. Germline CDR1 MDHEN, CDR2 SYDVKM. The CDR3 contains 16 residues. V lost 6 bases, J lost 10 bases, and 11 bases stayed unmatched. CDR3 sequence: CASRLSPDRGQSPLHF. CDR3 DNA: TGTGCCAGCAGACTTTCCCCGGACAGGGGGCAATCACCCCTCCACTTT.

A remark on this clone: Other DNA sequences of this sample code for an identical CDR3. This chain uses TRBV5-1 with TRBJ2-7; the match to TRBD2 covers 8 bases. With V trimmed by 0 bases and J by 4 bases, 6 bases remained unmatched. CDR3 length: 15 amino acids. Germline CDR1 SGHRS, CDR2 YFSETQ. The CDR3 spells CASSLEPGGTYEQYF. CDR3 coding DNA: TGCGCCAGCAGCTTGGAACCGGGAGGGACTTACGAGCAGTACTTC.

V is TRBV13 and J is TRBJ2-3, with D uncertain. V was cut by 8 bases and J by 5 bases, with 5 bases left in between. This CDR3 is built from 10 residues. In germline, CDR1 is PRHDT, CDR2 FYEKMQ (reference sequence). This CDR3 is CASEVDTQYF. The CDR3 DNA sequence: TGTGCCAGCGAGGTAGATACGCAGTATTTT.

The V and J genes are TRBV30 and TRBJ2-7, with a tentative D call TRBD2 (6 bases). The V end lost 2 bases, the J end lost 7 bases, and 12 bases lay between the germline ends. From germline, CDR1 is GTSNPN and CDR2 SVGIG (reference sequence). This CDR3 spans 12 amino acids. CDR3 sequence: CAWSNGGNEQYF. CDR3 nucleotide sequence: TGTGCCTGGAGTAACGGAGGGAATGAGCAGTACTTC.

The chain recombines TRBV7-2 with TRBJ1-1; D gene ambiguous. There are 16 residues in the CDR3. CDR1 is SGHTA, CDR2 FQGNSA, per germline. V lost 2 bases and J lost 0, with 13 bases in between. The CDR3 DNA follows: TGTGCCAGCAGCTTAACGACCTTTGGGGTGAACACTGAAGCTTTCTTT. It codes for CASSLTTFGVNTEAFF.

This clone has just one count. J is TRBJ2-1 and V is TRBV19; D not certain. Per the germline V gene, CDR1 is LNHDA and CDR2 is SQIVND (reference sequence). V gave up 5 bases and J gave up 0 bases, with 8 bases separating them. There are 14 residues in the CDR3. The CDR3 region is CASSVPPSYNEQFF. The DNA for the CDR3 is TGTGCCAGTAGTGTCCCACCCTCCTACAATGAGCAGTTCTTC.

This clone was seen a handful of times. The V call is TRBV7-2, the J call TRBJ2-1, with 12 bases that match TRBD2. Germline CDR1 reads SGHTA; CDR2 reads FQGNSA. V gave up 4 bases and J gave up 7 bases; unmatched junction bases: 8. The CDR3 length is 16 residues. CDR3 sequence reads: CASSWTTSGSTNEQFF. DNA for the CDR3: TGTGCCAGCAGCTGGACGACTAGCGGGAGTACAAATGAGCAGTTCTTC.

The rearrangement uses TRBV6-5 and TRBJ1-4; a weak D match, TRBD1 (6 bases). The CDR3 sequence is 15 residues long. Trimming stripped 7 bases from V and 5 bases from J, with 17 bases between. CDR1 MNHEY and CDR2 SVGAGI come from the germline V gene. CDR3: CASIWSDRPNEKLFF. CDR3 in DNA: TGTGCCAGCATTTGGTCGGACAGACCAAATGAAAAACTGTTTTTT.

The J gene is TRBJ2-3, the V gene TRBV30, with a tentative D call TRBD2 (7 bases). The germline CDR1 and CDR2 sequences are GTSNPN and SVGIG (reference sequence). Trimming took off 0 bases at V and 11 bases at J, with 9 bases between the two ends. This CDR3 comprises 11 residues. Here the CDR3 DNA reads TGTGCCTGGAGTGTAGGGGGGGAGCAGTATTTT. Its protein product is CAWSVGGEQYF.

The chain couples TRBV30 to TRBJ2-2, with D perhaps TRBD1 (6 bases). Germline V CDR1 and CDR2: GTSNPN, SVGIG (reference sequence). Trimming stripped 1 base from V and 6 bases from J, with 9 bases between. The CDR3 is made up of 13 amino acids. Here the CDR3 DNA reads TGTGCCTGGAGTGGCACAGGGTCCGGGGAGCTGTTTTTT. Amino acids: CAWSGTGSGELFF.

The rearrangement joins TRBV6-1 to TRBJ2-7, with TRBD2 as a possible D gene (5 bases). Germline loops: CDR1 MNHNS, CDR2 SASEGT. The V end lost 1 base, the J end lost 4 bases, and 20 bases lay between the germline ends. The CDR3 loop spans 17 amino acids. CDR3 residues: CASSEVDLAGQLYEQYF. The CDR3 DNA reads TGTGCCAGCAGTGAAGTCGACCTGGCGGGTCAATTATACGAGCAGTACTTC.

This rearrangement joins TRBV6-5 to TRBJ2-7; 7 bases match TRBD1. Germline CDR1 reads MNHEY; CDR2 reads SVGAGI. The CDR3 spans 14 residues. J gave up 3 bases and V 7 bases, and 9 bases lay outside the gene matches. The CDR3 loop reads CASKKEGAHYEQYF. The CDR3 nucleotides read TGTGCCAGCAAAAAAGAGGGGGCCCACTACGAGCAGTACTTC.

The V gene is TRBV7-2, the J gene TRBJ2-7; D remains unclear. Germline V lookup: CDR1 SGHTA, CDR2 FQGNSA. CDR3 length: 14 amino acids. V lost 4 bases, J lost 5 bases, and 15 bases lay in between. Here the CDR3 DNA reads TGTGCCAGCAGCTCCGCCTCTATGTCCCACGAGCAGTACTTC. Its translation is CASSSASMSHEQYF.

The chain is built from TRBV27 and TRBJ2-3; D not resolved. This CDR3 has 13 amino acids. Per germline, CDR1 MNHEY and CDR2 SMNVEV (reference sequence). With 1 base removed from V and 4 bases from J, the gap between germline ends came to 6 bases. The CDR3 nucleotides are TGTGCCAGCAGTTTATTGGCTTCAGATACGCAGTATTTT. Protein: CASSLLASDTQYF.

The V call is TRBV7-2, the J call TRBJ2-5; 7 nucleotides agree with TRBD2. After removal of 8 bases from V and 5 bases from J, the junction contained 11 bases not matched to a gene. The CDR3 has 14 residues. Germline CDR1 reads SGHTA; CDR2 reads FQGNSA. The CDR3 coding sequence is TGTGCCAGCGGGACGGGAGGAGAGTCGGAGACCCAGTACTTC. Its translation is CASGTGGESETQYF.

The chain couples TRBV10-3 to TRBJ1-1; maybe TRBD1 (5 bases). Germline V CDR1 and CDR2: ENHRY, SYGVKD. This CDR3 contains 14 residues. V lost 6 bases, J lost 1 base, and 12 bases lay in between. The CDR3 sequence: CAISPGPGNTEAFF. The CDR3 DNA sequence: TGTGCCATCAGCCCAGGGCCTGGGAACACTGAAGCTTTCTTT.

V usage is TRBV7-2 and J usage is TRBJ2-7; D is unresolved. Germline-derived CDR1 and CDR2 are SGHTA and FQGNSA. Trimming stripped 10 bases from V and 2 bases from J, with 12 bases between. This CDR3 comprises 12 residues. The CDR3 reads CATGLQTYEQYF. The CDR3 nucleotides read TGTGCCACGGGCCTCCAAACCTACGAGCAGTACTTC. The complete variable domain, with remaining parts taken from reference TRBV7-2 and TRBJ2-7, reads GAGVSQSPSNKVTEKGKDVELRCDPISGHTALYWYRQSLGQGLEFLIYFQGNSAPDKSGLPSDRFSAERTGGSVSTLTIQRTQQEDSAVYLCATGLQTYEQYFGPGTRLTVT.

This chain links TRBV9 with TRBJ2-1; D is perhaps TRBD2 (5 bases). Germline CDR1 is SGDLS and CDR2 is YYNGEE. The CDR3 has 14 amino acids. Trimming removed 0 bases from V and 7 bases from J, with 11 bases in between. CDR3 in DNA: TGTGCCAGCAGCGTAGGCGCCGGGATGAATGAGCAGTTCTTC. Protein: CASSVGAGMNEQFF.

Written as DNA, the CDR3 is TGTGCCAGCAGCCGCGCGCTCGGGACCGTAATCCTCAACGAGCAGTACTTC. Translated: CASSRALGTVILNEQYF. The chain joins TRBV14 to TRBJ2-7, with D tentatively TRBD1 or TRBD2 (5 bases each). CDR1 and CDR2 (germline): SGHDN, FVKESK. The CDR3 has 17 amino acids. V lost 4 bases and J 5 bases, leaving 24 bases between the germline ends.

This clone was counted a single time. This sequence joins TRBV29-1 and TRBJ1-4, with 7 bases that match TRBD1. Germline CDR1 reads SQVTM; CDR2 reads ANQGSEA. With V trimmed by 7 bases and J by 0 bases, 5 bases remained unmatched. The CDR3 extends over 14 amino acids. CDR3 DNA sequence: TGCAGCGCATCGGACAGGACAACTAATGAAAAACTGTTTTTT. Translated, it gives CSASDRTTNEKLFF.

V gene TRBV19 combines with J gene TRBJ2-3; D may be TRBD1 (5 bases). The germline gives CDR1 LNHDA, CDR2 SQIVND (reference sequence). CDR3 length equals 13 residues. With 4 bases removed from V and 2 bases from J, the gap between germline ends came to 7 bases. CDR3 bases: TGTGCCAGTAGTACAGGGCACACAGATACGCAGTATTTT. This gives the protein CASSTGHTDTQYF.

V is TRBV18 and J is TRBJ2-1, with D unclear. From germline, CDR1 is KGHSH and CDR2 LQKENI. V was trimmed by 6 bases and J by 4 bases, leaving 16 bases between them. The CDR3 is made up of 15 amino acids. CDR3 bases: TGTGCCAGCTCCAAAAGCGTGGTAAATTACAATGAGCAGTTCTTC. This translates into CASSKSVVNYNEQFF.

This clone was counted a few times. J is TRBJ1-2 and V is TRBV19, with a possible D match to TRBD1 (5 bases). Trimming stripped 6 bases from V and 3 bases from J, with 20 bases between. This CDR3 has 16 amino acids. The germline V gene encodes CDR1 LNHDA and CDR2 SQIVND (reference sequence). Written as DNA, the CDR3 is TGTGCCAGTAGGGGGGACCTTGGCAGGCGTGACTATGGCTACACCTTC. This codes for CASRGDLGRRDYGYTF.

The V call is TRBV27, the J call TRBJ1-2, with D perhaps TRBD1 (6 bases). Germline lookup yields CDR1 MNHEY and CDR2 SMNVEV (reference sequence). Between the trimmed V and J ends, which lost 0 bases and 4 bases, there was a span of 24 bases. The CDR3 extends over 19 amino acids. CDR3 region: CASSLSGGLLAQLLYGYTF. CDR3 sequence (DNA): TGTGCCAGCAGTTTATCGGGGGGGCTCCTCGCTCAACTTCTCTATGGCTACACCTTC.

Details on this clone: This sample also contains other DNA sequences that code for the same CDR3. The V call is TRBV9, the J call TRBJ2-3; D gene unclear. Germline CDR1 SGDLS, CDR2 YYNGEE. V was trimmed by 0 bases and J by 5 bases, leaving 4 bases between them. The CDR3 is 12 residues long. In DNA, the CDR3 is TGTGCCAGCAGCGTAGCCGGAGATACGCAGTATTTT. Its translation is CASSVAGDTQYF. Using reference TRBV9 and TRBJ2-3 for the parts outside the CDR3, the full variable domain is DSGVTQTPKHLITATGQRVTLRCSPRSGDLSVYWYQQSLDQGLQFLIQYYNGEERAKGNILERFSAQQFPDLHSELNLSSLELGDSALYFCASSVAGDTQYFGPGTRLTVL.